This TCR beta chain was obtained from a study of cytomegalovirus exposure and HLA in healthy donors. The CDR3 runs to 13 residues. Germline V CDR1 and CDR2: MNHEY, SMNVEV (reference sequence). Trimming removed 2 bases at V and 8 bases at J, with 9 bases between. The PCR used 60 Vbeta and 13 Jbeta primers. Sequenced by immunoSEQ multiplex PCR; TCRdb stores in-frame clones only, minus some. The table lists about 190,000 clones, 80% to 90% of them singletons. As for the donors, each was a healthy bone marrow donor. This sequence joins TRBV27 and TRBJ2-2; D not resolved. The material sequenced was PBMCs. The TCR comes from a man aged 25-45 years in good health and CMV-seronegative. As DNA, the CDR3 is TGTGCCAGCAGTTTACCCCCCAGGGGGGAGCTGTTTTTT. Amino acid sequence: CASSLPPRGELFF.